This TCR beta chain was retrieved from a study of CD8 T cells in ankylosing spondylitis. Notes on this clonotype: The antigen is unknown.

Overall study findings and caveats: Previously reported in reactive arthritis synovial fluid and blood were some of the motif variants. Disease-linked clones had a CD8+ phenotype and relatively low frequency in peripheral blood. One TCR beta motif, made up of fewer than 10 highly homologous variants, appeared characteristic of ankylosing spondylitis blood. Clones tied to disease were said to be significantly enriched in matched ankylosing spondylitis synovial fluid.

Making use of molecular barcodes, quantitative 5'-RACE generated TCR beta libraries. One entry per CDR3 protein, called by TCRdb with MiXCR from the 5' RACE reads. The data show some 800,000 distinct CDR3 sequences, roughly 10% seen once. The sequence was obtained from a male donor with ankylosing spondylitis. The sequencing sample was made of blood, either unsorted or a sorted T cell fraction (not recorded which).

In DNA form, the CDR3 reads TGCAGTGCTACGGCCCCAAGCTCCTACGAGCAGTACTTC. Protein sequence: CSATAPSSYEQYF. J is TRBJ2-7 and V is TRBV20-1; D unclear. The CDR3 is 13 amino acids. V was shortened by 4 bases and J by 0 bases, with 10 bases between the two germline ends. CDR1 and CDR2 from the germline V gene are DFQATT and SNEGSKA (reference sequence).